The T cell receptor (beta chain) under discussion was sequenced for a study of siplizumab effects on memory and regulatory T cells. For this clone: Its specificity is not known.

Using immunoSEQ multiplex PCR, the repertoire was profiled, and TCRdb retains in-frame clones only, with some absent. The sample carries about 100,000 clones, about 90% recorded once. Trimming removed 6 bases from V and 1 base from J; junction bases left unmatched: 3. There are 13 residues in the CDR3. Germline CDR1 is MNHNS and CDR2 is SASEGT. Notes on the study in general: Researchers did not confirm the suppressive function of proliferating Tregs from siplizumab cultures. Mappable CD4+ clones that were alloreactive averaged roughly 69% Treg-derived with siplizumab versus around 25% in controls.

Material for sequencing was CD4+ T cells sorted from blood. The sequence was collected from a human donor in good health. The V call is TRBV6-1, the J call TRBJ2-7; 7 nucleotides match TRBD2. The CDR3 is CASSASGSYEQYF. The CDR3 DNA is TGTGCCAGCAGCGCTAGCGGATCCTACGAGCAGTACTTC.